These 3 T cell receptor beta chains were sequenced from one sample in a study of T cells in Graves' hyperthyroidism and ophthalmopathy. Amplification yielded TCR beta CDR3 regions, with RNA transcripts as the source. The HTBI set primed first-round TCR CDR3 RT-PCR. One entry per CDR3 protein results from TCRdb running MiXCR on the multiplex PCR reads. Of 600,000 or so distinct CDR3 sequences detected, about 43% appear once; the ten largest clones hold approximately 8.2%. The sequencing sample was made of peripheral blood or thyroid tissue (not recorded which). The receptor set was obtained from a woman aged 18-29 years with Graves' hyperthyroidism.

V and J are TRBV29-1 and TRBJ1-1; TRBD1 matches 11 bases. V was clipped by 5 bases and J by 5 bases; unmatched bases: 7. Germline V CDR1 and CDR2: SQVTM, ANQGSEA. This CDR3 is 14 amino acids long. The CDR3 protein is CSVWSGTGGTEAFF. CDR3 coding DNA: TGCAGCGTTTGGAGTGGGACAGGGGGGACTGAAGCTTTCTTT.

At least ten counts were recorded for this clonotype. CDR3 nucleotides: TGTGCCAGCAGCGTAGTGGCAGCTGAGAATTCACCCCTCCACTTT. Translated, it gives CASSVVAAENSPLHF. The chain is built from TRBV9 and TRBJ1-6, with D unclear. This CDR3 spans 15 amino acids. Trimming took 0 bases from V and 7 from J, leaving 11 bases between them. The germline V gene has CDR1 SGDLS and CDR2 YYNGEE.

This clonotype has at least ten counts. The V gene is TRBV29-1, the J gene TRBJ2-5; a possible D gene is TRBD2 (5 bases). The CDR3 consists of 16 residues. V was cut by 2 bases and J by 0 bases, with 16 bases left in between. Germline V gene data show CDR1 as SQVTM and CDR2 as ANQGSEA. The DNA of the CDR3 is TGCAGCGTTGAATCGGGATCTCCAGAGAACCAAGAGACCCAGTACTTC. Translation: CSVESGSPENQETQYF.